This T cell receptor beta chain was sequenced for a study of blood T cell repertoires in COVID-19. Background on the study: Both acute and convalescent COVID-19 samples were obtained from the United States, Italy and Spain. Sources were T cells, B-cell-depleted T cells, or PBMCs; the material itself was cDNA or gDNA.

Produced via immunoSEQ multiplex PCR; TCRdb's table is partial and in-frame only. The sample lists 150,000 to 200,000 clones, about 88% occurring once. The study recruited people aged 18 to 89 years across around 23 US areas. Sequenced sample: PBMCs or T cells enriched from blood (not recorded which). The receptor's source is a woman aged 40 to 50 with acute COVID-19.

CDR3 sequence reads: CASSFEGRGPSSYNSPLHF. CDR3 nucleotide sequence: TGTGCCAGCAGCTTTGAGGGCAGGGGGCCTAGCTCCTATAATTCACCCCTCCACTTT. The gene calls are TRBV5-5 and TRBJ1-6; 8 bases are shared with TRBD1. V lost 2 bases to trimming and J lost 0 bases; unmatched junction nucleotides: 10. This CDR3 spans 19 amino acids. Germline CDR1 reads SGHKS; CDR2 reads YYEKEE (reference sequence).